Below, 31 T cell receptor beta chains from the same sample are listed, as sequenced in a study of OX40 agonist ivuxolimab in advanced cancers. Generated by immunoSEQ multiplex PCR, the TCRdb table keeps only in-frame clones and is missing some. The sample consists of roughly 22,000 clones, roughly 90% of them appearing once. The sequenced sample was CD4+ or CD8+ T cells sorted from blood, obtained in a trial of the OX40 agonist ivuxolimab. These receptors all stem from an adult with an advanced solid tumor such as melanoma, head and neck, liver or kidney cancer.

The sample holds one count of this clone. The rearrangement uses TRBV4-3 and TRBJ2-3; the match to TRBD2 covers 10 bases. The CDR3 loop spans 20 amino acids. The V gene's germline CDR1 is LGHNA and CDR2 YSLEER. Trimming took 0 bases from V and 2 from J; bases not matched to a gene: 14. The CDR3, as DNA: TGCGCCAGCAGCCAAGAGAGGGGTGGTTACCTAGCGGGGGACACAGATACGCAGTATTTT. This gives the protein CASSQERGGYLAGDTDTQYF.

V gene TRBV2 combines with J gene TRBJ1-4, with a tentative D call TRBD1 (5 bases). CDR3 size: 14 residues. Germline CDR1 SNHLY, CDR2 FYNNEI. The V end lost 10 bases, the J end lost 4 bases, and 16 bases lay between the germline ends. CDR3: CAKTGGIGNEKLFF. CDR3 DNA sequence: TGTGCCAAAACAGGAGGGATTGGTAATGAAAAACTGTTTTTT.

V and J are TRBV5-6 and TRBJ2-2; D unresolved. From germline, CDR1 is SGHDT and CDR2 YYEEEE. With 4 bases removed from V and 9 bases from J, the gap between germline ends came to 10 bases. The CDR3 spans 12 residues. DNA of the CDR3: TGTGCCAGCAGCCGTGGTAGGTGGGAGCTGTTTTTT. Protein: CASSRGRWELFF.

The chain is built from TRBV11-2 and TRBJ2-7; D perhaps matches TRBD2 (5 bases). The CDR3 runs 17 residues. Trimming removed 4 bases from V and 3 bases from J, with 22 bases in between. Germline assignment: CDR1 SGHAT and CDR2 FQNNGV. CDR3 nucleotide sequence: TGTGCCAGCAGCTCTCAACCTCCAGTAACCCGGGACTACGAGCAGTACTTC. Translated, it gives CASSSQPPVTRDYEQYF. The full variable domain, with the rest looked up from reference TRBV11-2 and TRBJ2-7, is EAGVAQSPRYKIIEKRQSVAFWCNPISGHATLYWYQQILGQGPKLLIQFQNNGVVDDSQLPKDRFSAERLKGVDSTLKIQPAKLEDSAVYLCASSSQPPVTRDYEQYFGPGTRLTVT.

This clone has only a few counts. This sequence joins TRBV6-5 and TRBJ1-2; D is unclear. Trimming removed 4 bases from V and 4 bases from J, with 13 bases in between. CDR3 length: 14 residues. Per the germline V gene, CDR1 is MNHEY and CDR2 is SVGAGI. As DNA, the CDR3 is TGTGCCAGCAGTTCCCCGGGAACAGCCTATGGCTACACCTTC. Amino acid sequence: CASSSPGTAYGYTF.

This chain connects TRBV9 to TRBJ2-5, with D perhaps TRBD1 (5 bases). The CDR3 is made up of 15 amino acids. CDR1 and CDR2 from the germline V gene are SGDLS and YYNGEE. Trimming pared 1 base from V and 2 bases from J, leaving 12 bases between. DNA for the CDR3: TGTGCCAGCAGCGTACGGACACAGGAACAAGAGACCCAGTACTTC. Residues: CASSVRTQEQETQYF.

The V call is TRBV28, the J call TRBJ2-3; 9 bases fit TRBD1. CDR1 is MDHEN and CDR2 is SYDVKM in the germline V gene. The CDR3 sequence is 15 residues long. Trimming at V came to 10 bases and at J to 3 bases, leaving 11 bases not matched to a gene. CDR3 nucleotides: TGTGCCACCCTCCTACAGGGGGCGCAAACAGATACGCAGTATTTT. Protein: CATLLQGAQTDTQYF.

The chain has TRBV7-6 and TRBJ2-1; 8 bases line up with TRBD2. J lost 5 bases, V lost 3 bases, and 9 bases had no gene match. CDR3 size: 16 residues. Germline CDR1 SGHVS, CDR2 FNYEAQ. The CDR3 region is CASSFTSGDGNNEQFF. The DNA of the CDR3 is TGTGCCAGCAGCTTTACTAGCGGAGACGGAAACAATGAGCAGTTCTTC.

A few counts support this clone. The V call is TRBV11-3, the J call TRBJ2-1; no clear D. CDR1 is SGHNT, CDR2 YENEEA, per germline. This CDR3 has 13 residues. The ends were cut back, 5 bases at V and 0 bases at J, with 5 bases in the middle. CDR3 nucleotides: TGTGCCAGCAGCCTAGGCTCCTACAATGAGCAGTTCTTC. The encoded protein is CASSLGSYNEQFF.

The CDR3 region is CASSYAGTAEAFF. CDR3 DNA sequence: TGTGCCAGCAGTTACGCAGGGACAGCTGAAGCTTTCTTT. The chain is built from TRBV6-5 and TRBJ1-1, with 7 bases fitting TRBD1. This CDR3 has 13 amino acids. Germline CDR1 reads MNHEY; CDR2 reads SVGAGI. With V trimmed by 2 bases and J by 6 bases, 3 bases remained unmatched.

About this clone: The sample holds other DNA sequences that translate to the same CDR3. The J gene is TRBJ2-7, the V gene TRBV19; a weak D match, TRBD1 (5 bases). Trimming stripped 1 base from V and 4 bases from J, with 8 bases between. The CDR3 covers 13 residues. Germline assignment: CDR1 LNHDA and CDR2 SQIVND (reference sequence). The CDR3 spells CASSIGQGYEQYF. The CDR3 region has the DNA TGTGCCAGTAGTATAGGCCAGGGTTACGAGCAGTACTTC.

V usage is TRBV28 and J usage is TRBJ2-7; D is ambiguous. Germline V gene sequence: CDR1 MDHEN, CDR2 SYDVKM. V was shortened by 6 bases and J by 0 bases, with 12 bases between the two germline ends. The CDR3 contains 14 residues. The CDR3 nucleotides are TGTGCCAGCAGGCTAGTGGGAAGCTCCTACGAGCAGTACTTC. This codes for CASRLVGSSYEQYF.

This chain joins TRBV29-1 and TRBJ1-4, with unresolved D. The germline CDR1 and CDR2 sequences are SQVTM and ANQGSEA. Trimming removed 8 bases from V and 0 bases from J, with 10 bases in between. This CDR3 comprises 13 residues. CDR3 in DNA: TGCAGCTACTCAGGTGCAACTAATGAAAAACTGTTTTTT. Translated, it gives CSYSGATNEKLFF. Variable domain in full (rest from reference TRBV29-1 and TRBJ1-4): SAVISQKPSRDICQRGTSLTIQCQVDSQVTMMFWYRQQPGQSLTLIATANQGSEATYESGFVIDKFPISRPNLTFSTLTVSNMSPEDSSIYLCSYSGATNEKLFFGSGTQLSVL.

The rearrangement joins TRBV28 to TRBJ1-2; D call uncertain. V was clipped by 0 bases and J by 10 bases, with 18 bases between them. Germline assignment: CDR1 MDHEN and CDR2 SYDVKM. This CDR3 is built from 15 residues. The CDR3 sequence: CASSLWTGPLGTYTF. The DNA of the CDR3 is TGTGCCAGCAGTTTATGGACCGGACCCCTAGGTACCTACACCTTC.

This rearrangement joins TRBV29-1 to TRBJ2-2, with D possibly matching TRBD2 (5 bases). Germline-derived CDR1 and CDR2 are SQVTM and ANQGSEA. The CDR3 extends over 13 amino acids. Trimming shortened V by 2 bases and J by 2 bases, and 6 bases separated the two germline ends. Written as DNA, the CDR3 is TGCAGCGTTGAAAGGACTAACACCGGGGAGCTGTTTTTT. Protein: CSVERTNTGELFF.

This clone has a handful of counts. J is TRBJ2-7 and V is TRBV9; D gene uncertain. Per the germline V gene, CDR1 is SGDLS and CDR2 is YYNGEE. Trimming took off 0 bases at V and 1 base at J, with 11 bases between the two ends. The CDR3 is 15 amino acids. CDR3 loop: CASSVDGSVSYEQYF. The CDR3 DNA follows: TGTGCCAGCAGCGTAGATGGGTCGGTATCCTACGAGCAGTACTTC.

There are a few counts of this clone. The chain uses TRBV28 and TRBJ2-1, with D perhaps TRBD1 (6 bases). This CDR3 contains 14 residues. Trimming left V 8 bases short and J 4 bases short, with 15 bases between. Germline-derived CDR1 and CDR2 are MDHEN and SYDVKM. CDR3 nucleotide sequence: TGTGCCAGCCGACCCCCAGGGGCATACAATGAGCAGTTCTTC. Translating gives CASRPPGAYNEQFF.

The rearrangement joins TRBV19 to TRBJ1-3; D is possibly TRBD1 (5 bases). Germline CDR1 and CDR2: LNHDA and SQIVND (reference sequence). The CDR3 totals 16 residues. V lost 3 bases, J lost 0 bases, and 12 bases lay in between. The CDR3, as DNA: TGTGCCAGTAGTATCTGGGACGGGAGCTCTGGAAACACCATATATTTT. Translated: CASSIWDGSSGNTIYF.

The rearrangement joins TRBV11-1 to TRBJ2-7, with D tentatively TRBD1 or TRBD2 (6 bases each). V lost 5 bases to trimming and J lost 0 bases, with 14 bases between them. Germline CDR1 and CDR2: SGHAT and FQDESV (reference sequence). This CDR3 region has 15 residues. The chain's CDR3 is CASSRDGGGSYEQYF. CDR3 in DNA: TGTGCCAGCAGCAGAGACGGGGGCGGCTCCTACGAGCAGTACTTC.

This clone showed up just once. One end of the junction is discordant with germline, which a read error may explain. The gene calls are TRBV7-9 and TRBJ2-5; possible D gene TRBD2, 6 bases. In germline, CDR1 is SEHNR, CDR2 FQNEAQ (reference sequence). The CDR3 has 13 amino acids. CDR3 amino acids: CASSLEGRETQYF. In DNA form, the CDR3 reads TGTGCCAGCAGTTTAGAGGGGAGGGAGACCCAGTACTTC.

Notes on this clone: A junction end diverges from the germline sequence, so it may reflect a read error. The chain couples TRBV7-8 to TRBJ2-1; no firm D call. Germline V CDR1 and CDR2: SGHVS, FQNEAQ. CDR3 size: 11 residues. The CDR3 DNA reads as TGTGCCAGCAGCTCCAACAATGAGCAGTTCTTC. Translation gives CASSSNNEQFF. Full variable domain (outside the CDR3, taken from reference TRBV7-8 and TRBJ2-1): GAGVSQSPRYKVAKRGQDVALRCDPISGHVSLFWYQQALGQGPEFLTYFQNEAQLDKSGLPSDRFFAERPEGSVSTLKIQRTQQEDSAVYLCASSSNNEQFFGPGTRLTVL.

The chain combines TRBV27 with TRBJ2-7, with 9 bases that match TRBD2. V lost 5 bases to trimming and J lost 2 bases; unmatched junction nucleotides: 4. This CDR3 contains 14 residues. Germline V CDR1 and CDR2: MNHEY, SMNVEV (reference sequence). The CDR3 nucleotides are TGTGCCAGCAGTCTTACTAGCGGGCCCTACGAGCAGTACTTC. It yields the protein CASSLTSGPYEQYF.

The V gene is TRBV4-1, the J gene TRBJ2-3; 9 bases match TRBD2. This CDR3 is 18 amino acids long. The V gene's germline CDR1 is MGHRA and CDR2 YSYEKL. Trimming cost V 4 bases and J 5 bases; bases outside gene matches: 16. The CDR3 spells CASSLRLVREGREDTQYF. Written as DNA, the CDR3 is TGCGCCAGCAGCCTACGACTGGTGCGGGAGGGGAGGGAAGATACGCAGTATTTT.

This chain connects TRBV4-3 to TRBJ1-5; TRBD1 might be the D (6 bases). CDR3 length: 15 residues. V lost 1 base, J lost 6 bases, and 13 bases lay in between. The germline V gene has CDR1 LGHNA and CDR2 YSLEER. The CDR3 coding sequence is TGCGCCAGCAGCCAAGCTATAGGGGGTGCTCAGCCCCAGCATTTT. It yields the protein CASSQAIGGAQPQHF.

The chain couples TRBV30 to TRBJ2-7, with a possible D match to TRBD2 (6 bases). With 2 bases removed from V and 3 bases from J, the gap between germline ends came to 11 bases. This CDR3 has 13 amino acids. Germline V gene lookup returns CDR1 GTSNPN and CDR2 SVGIG (reference sequence). CDR3 coding DNA: TGTGCCTGGAGTCTAGCGAGCTTCTACGAGCAGTACTTC. Protein sequence: CAWSLASFYEQYF.

V and J are TRBV7-2 and TRBJ1-2, with 10 positions matching TRBD1. This CDR3 has 15 residues. The germline CDR1 and CDR2 sequences are SGHTA and FQGNSA. Trimming cost V 3 bases and J 6 bases; bases outside gene matches: 7. CDR3 loop: CASSLNSGTGDGYTF. The CDR3 DNA sequence: TGTGCCAGCAGCTTGAACTCCGGGACAGGGGATGGCTACACCTTC.

A single count supports this clone. This chain connects TRBV7-9 to TRBJ2-1, with 8 nucleotides matching TRBD1. Germline CDR1 is SEHNR and CDR2 is FQNEAQ (reference sequence). This CDR3 comprises 11 residues. Unmatched junction bases numbered 4, after V lost 3 bases and J lost 15 bases. The CDR3 nucleotides read TGTGCCAGCAGCTTGGGACAGGAATCGTTCTTC. Amino acid sequence: CASSLGQESFF.

This clone was found a few times. Its ends do not fully match the called genes, so a read error is possible. V and J are TRBV15 and TRBJ1-3; maybe TRBD1 (5 bases). The CDR3 runs 16 residues. Germline CDR1 is LNHNV and CDR2 is YYDKDF (reference sequence). In DNA, the CDR3 is TGTGCCACCAGCAGAGATAAGGTAGAAGGGACGTCGTTCTTCGATTTT. It codes for CATSRDKVEGTSFFDF.

Comments on this clone: One end of the junction varies from germline; a read error may be responsible. The chain uses TRBV7-7 and TRBJ2-5; 14 positions agree with TRBD2. CDR1 is SSHAT, CDR2 FNYEAQ, per germline (reference sequence). The CDR3 is 17 residues long. In DNA, the CDR3 is TGTGCTAGCAGCTCCCGGGGACTAGCGGGAGAGGGGGAGACCCAGTACTTC. Translating it yields CASSSRGLAGEGETQYF. Complete variable domain (other parts from reference TRBV7-7 and TRBJ2-5): GAGVSQSPRYKVTKRGQDVTLRCDPISSHATLYWYQQALGQGPEFLTYFNYEAQPDKSGLPSDRFSAERPEGSISTLTIQRTEQRDSAMYRCASSSRGLAGEGETQYFGPGTRLLVL.

The chain joins TRBV25-1 to TRBJ1-4, with D hard to call. In germline, CDR1 is MGHDK, CDR2 SYGVNS. With 7 bases removed from V and 7 bases from J, the gap between germline ends came to 7 bases. The CDR3 has 11 amino acids. The CDR3 nucleotides are TGTGCCAGCAAGTGGGGTGAAAAACTGTTTTTT. It is translated as CASKWGEKLFF.

The chain has TRBV28 and TRBJ1-6; D is unclear. Trimming took 8 bases from V and 2 from J, leaving 4 bases between them. Germline V lookup: CDR1 MDHEN, CDR2 SYDVKM. This CDR3 region has 12 residues. The CDR3, as DNA: TGTGCCAGCCAGGCCTATAATTCACCCCTCCACTTT. Translating it yields CASQAYNSPLHF. Using reference TRBV28 and TRBJ1-6 for the parts outside the CDR3, the full variable domain is DVKVTQSSRYLVKRTGEKVFLECVQDMDHENMFWYRQDPGLGLRLIYFSYDVKMKEKGDIPEGYSVSREKKERFSLILESASTNQTSMYLCASQAYNSPLHFGNGTRLTVT.